Below, 21 T cell receptor beta chains from the same sample are listed, as sequenced in a study of metastatic and nonmetastatic thyroid tumors (TCRdb year 2020). None of the patients had been given any treatment before thyroid surgery. To prepare the library, PCR was applied. The listed sequencing device is Illumina HiSeq 4000. TCRdb reworked the public reads: Q25 trimming with fastp, MiXCR clone assembly, productive beta chains retained. The sample profile shows approximately 32,000 clones; approximately 16% of them were found once. Roughly a fifth of the sample rests with the top ten. What was sequenced was blood. All receptors derive from a male donor with papillary thyroid cancer or a benign thyroid nodule (not recorded which). Some clones in this sample may be carry-over from other donors' samples.

This clone was counted ten times or more. The chain joins TRBV14 to TRBJ1-6; 8 bases map to TRBD1. The germline V gene has CDR1 SGHDN and CDR2 FVKESK. The CDR3 contains 15 residues. Losses at the gene ends were 1 base for V and 5 bases for J; bases not matched to a gene: 1. In DNA, the CDR3 is TGTGCCAGCAGCCAAGTACAGGGGGATAATTCACCCCTCCACTTT. It encodes CASSQVQGDNSPLHF.

This clone was counted at least ten times. The chain uses TRBV28 and TRBJ1-1; TRBD1 might be the D (5 bases). Germline V gives CDR1 MDHEN, CDR2 SYDVKM. V was trimmed by 1 base and J by 2 bases, leaving 11 bases between them. There are 15 residues in the CDR3. The CDR3: CASSLSGRSNTEAFF. As DNA, the CDR3 is TGTGCCAGCAGTTTATCAGGGCGCAGCAACACTGAAGCTTTCTTT.

This clone was seen many times. This chain joins TRBV12-3 or TRBV12-4 and TRBJ2-2; D uncertain. V lost 7 bases and J 5 bases, leaving 5 bases between the germline ends. The CDR3 loop spans 11 amino acids. Written as DNA, the CDR3 is TGTGCCAGCATTAAAACCGGGGAGCTGTTTTTT. It is translated as CASIKTGELFF.

The chain uses TRBV4-1 and TRBJ2-5, with TRBD2 matching 14 bases. Germline V gives CDR1 MGHRA, CDR2 YSYEKL. V was clipped by 3 bases and J by 4 bases; unmatched bases: 13. This CDR3 region has 19 residues. CDR3 bases: TGCGCCAGCAGCCACCATACCCCCGGACTAGCGGGAGGTGGAGAGACCCAGTACTTC. Protein product: CASSHHTPGLAGGGETQYF.

This clone was seen repeatedly, ten times or more. The chain is built from TRBV28 and TRBJ2-1, with 7 bases identical to TRBD1. The trim removed 6 bases at V and 9 bases at J, leaving 14 bases unmatched. This CDR3 comprises 15 residues. Germline loops: CDR1 MDHEN, CDR2 SYDVKM. The chain's CDR3 is CASSSTSSGDSEQFF. DNA of the CDR3: TGTGCCAGCAGCTCAACCTCTAGTGGGGACAGTGAGCAGTTCTTC.

By proportion, this clone is medium-sized. The chain recombines TRBV24-1 with TRBJ2-7, with TRBD2 matching over 10 bases. This CDR3 spans 15 amino acids. Germline V gene lookup returns CDR1 KGHDR and CDR2 SFDVKD. Trimming took 6 bases from V and 2 from J; bases not matched to a gene: 6. The CDR3 bases are TGTGCCACCAGTAGCGGGAGGGCCGGAACCTACGAGCAGTACTTC. As protein: CATSSGRAGTYEQYF.

This clone was recorded many times. This chain links TRBV30 with TRBJ1-2; D not certain. Per germline, CDR1 GTSNPN and CDR2 SVGIG (reference sequence). Trimming took 2 bases from V and 8 from J, leaving 9 bases between them. There are 11 residues in the CDR3. CDR3 nucleotides: TGTGCCTGGAGTTTCTCGGGGGGCTACACCTTC. This codes for CAWSFSGGYTF.

This clone is categorized as medium-sized. The V and J genes are TRBV6-1 and TRBJ1-3; the D is unclear. Germline loops: CDR1 MNHNS, CDR2 SASEGT. The CDR3 has 14 amino acids. Trimming cost V 6 bases and J 1 base, with 10 bases left between them. CDR3 amino acids: CASSRLISGNTIYF. CDR3 nucleotides: TGTGCCAGCAGCCGTCTTATTTCTGGAAACACCATATATTTT.

This chain connects TRBV11-2 to TRBJ2-7, with 7 bases that match TRBD1. CDR1 and CDR2 (germline): SGHAT, FQNNGV. The CDR3 covers 15 residues. J lost 6 bases, V lost 0 bases, and 8 bases had no gene match. CDR3 nucleotide sequence: TGTGCCAGCAGCTTAGATCCAGGGGGTAGGGGCGAGCAGTACTTC. Its translation: CASSLDPGGRGEQYF.

Note on this clone: A read error may account for a junction end that differs from germline. The V and J genes are TRBV5-1 and TRBJ2-7; 12 bases align to TRBD2. This CDR3 has 15 amino acids. CDR1 is SGHRS, CDR2 YFSETQ, per germline. CDR3 sequence reads: CASGTRLAGAYDQYF. CDR3 in DNA: TGCGCCAGCGGCACGAGACTAGCGGGAGCCTACGATCAGTACTTC.

This clone was recorded at least ten times. This clone may be a read error of a much larger clone one base away. J is TRBJ2-2 and V is TRBV7-3; D uncertain. This CDR3 contains 13 residues. Germline CDR1 is SGHTA and CDR2 is FQGTGA. Deletions cut 5 bases from V and 1 base from J, with 5 bases between. CDR3 sequence reads: CASSTRNTGELFF. DNA for the CDR3: TGTGCCAGCAGCACCAGGAACACCGGGGAGCTGTTTTTT.

The sample holds many counts of this clone. This rearrangement joins TRBV5-8 to TRBJ2-1; a weak D match, TRBD2 (6 bases). From germline, CDR1 is SGHTS and CDR2 YDEGEE. The CDR3 runs 15 residues. The V end lost 1 base, the J end lost 8 bases, and 16 bases lay between the germline ends. The CDR3: CASSLQAGRGDEQFF. Written as DNA, the CDR3 is TGTGCCAGCAGCTTGCAAGCGGGCCGGGGCGATGAGCAGTTCTTC. Drawing the rest from reference TRBV5-8 and TRBJ2-1, the complete variable domain is EAGVTQSPTHLIKTRGQQATLRCSPISGHTSVYWYQQALGLGLQFLLWYDEGEERNRGNFPPRFSGRQFPNYSSELNVNALELEDSALYLCASSLQAGRGDEQFFGPGTRLTVL.

This clone was observed at least ten times. This chain links TRBV10-3 with TRBJ2-3; weak D call: TRBD2 (6 bases). Trimming removed 8 bases at V and 2 bases at J, with 8 bases between. Germline assignment: CDR1 ENHRY and CDR2 SYGVKD. The length of the CDR3 is 12 residues. CDR3: CAIGLNTDTQYF. CDR3 in DNA: TGTGCCATCGGACTAAACACAGATACGCAGTATTTT.

This clone was observed a handful of times. The sample carries other DNA sequences with the same CDR3. V and J are TRBV12-3 or TRBV12-4 and TRBJ1-3, with 7 bases matching TRBD1. The V segment lost 6 bases and the J segment 14 bases; nucleotides outside the gene matches: 16. This CDR3 region has 14 residues. The CDR3 DNA sequence: TGTGCCAGCAGCCCGGACAGGCTTATCACTATAGTATATTTT. This sequence encodes CASSPDRLITIVYF.

This clone was found many times. The chain uses TRBV6-5 and TRBJ2-2; D gene ambiguous. The CDR3 covers 14 residues. Germline CDR1 and CDR2: MNHEY and SVGAGI. V was shortened by 2 bases and J by 1 base, with 5 bases between the two germline ends. In nucleotides, the CDR3 is TGTGCCAGCAGTTACGGGGTGAACACCGGGGAGCTGTTTTTT. Translating it yields CASSYGVNTGELFF.

In its sample, this clone was seen many times. The CDR3 nucleotides are TGTGCCAGCAGCGATCCGGTTCCGAACACTGAAGCTTTCTTT. This translates into CASSDPVPNTEAFF. V gene TRBV2 combines with J gene TRBJ1-1; no clear D gene. The CDR3 has 14 residues. Looked up from germline, CDR1 is SNHLY and CDR2 is FYNNEI. Trimming shortened V by 6 bases and J by 1 base, and 12 bases separated the two germline ends. The full variable domain, completed using reference TRBV2 and TRBJ1-1, is EPEVTQTPSHQVTQMGQEVILRCVPISNHLYFYWYRQILGQKVEFLVSFYNNEISEKSEIFDDQFSVERPDGSNFTLKIRSTKLEDSAMYFCASSDPVPNTEAFFGQGTRLTVV.

This clone occurred many times. The rearrangement links TRBV27 to TRBJ1-5, with 7 bases fitting TRBD1. The CDR3 extends over 15 amino acids. The V gene end was trimmed by 3 bases and the J gene end by 6 bases; junction bases not matched to a gene: 8. Germline assignment: CDR1 MNHEY and CDR2 SMNVEV (reference sequence). The CDR3: CASSFSLQGSQPQHF. The DNA for the CDR3 is TGTGCCAGCAGTTTCTCTTTACAGGGGTCTCAGCCCCAGCATTTT.

This clone has at least ten counts. CDR3 nucleotides: TGTGCCACCGGCGCAGCACTAGCCAAAAACATTCAGTACTTC. It translates to CATGAALAKNIQYF. J is TRBJ2-4 and V is TRBV28; D call uncertain. This CDR3 is built from 14 residues. The V end lost 10 bases, the J end lost 0 bases, and 13 bases lay between the germline ends. The V gene's germline CDR1 is MDHEN and CDR2 SYDVKM.

The chain employs TRBV15 and TRBJ2-6; a possible D gene is TRBD2 (7 bases). The CDR3 sequence is 15 residues long. V was clipped by 6 bases and J by 2 bases, with 11 bases between them. Per germline, CDR1 LNHNV and CDR2 YYDKDF (reference sequence). CDR3 DNA: TGTGCCACCAGGTCGGGGGGCACTGGGGCCAACGTCCTGACTTTC. Its translation: CATRSGGTGANVLTF.

This clone was seen repeatedly, ten times or more. Possible read error: a much larger clone is one base away. The genes are TRBV2 and TRBJ2-7, with TRBD2 matching over 9 bases. The CDR3 runs to 17 residues. Germline trimming cut 7 bases from V and 5 bases from J; bases unmatched to any gene: 18. Germline V gene lookup returns CDR1 SNHLY and CDR2 FYNNEI. CDR3 sequence (DNA): TGTGCCAGCAAGAGGCAGACTAGCGGAACTATGGGGAACGAGCAGTACTTC. Amino acids: CASKRQTSGTMGNEQYF.

This clone was observed at least ten times. The chain is built from TRBV20-1 and TRBJ2-3; D perhaps matches TRBD2 (5 bases). V lost 3 bases, J lost 3 bases, and 7 bases lay in between. The CDR3 extends over 12 amino acids. CDR1 is DFQATT and CDR2 is SNEGSKA in the germline V gene (reference sequence). This chain's CDR3 is CSASEGTDTQYF. The DNA of the CDR3 is TGCAGTGCTAGCGAGGGTACAGATACGCAGTATTTT.